The clone carrying this TCR beta chain was observed a single time. TCRdb's table, derived via immunoSEQ multiplex PCR, lists solely in-frame clones and lacks some. The profile shows around 1.6 million clones, 95% to 99% of them singletons. This sample was taken from a study of shared clonotypes between healthy human individuals. The germline V gene encodes CDR1 SGHAT and CDR2 FQNNGV. The CDR3 covers 19 residues. The V end was cut by 6 bases, the J end by 0 bases, with 24 bases between. CD4+ cells were split into CD45RA+ naive and CD45RA-negative memory subsets. The rearrangement joins TRBV11-2 to TRBJ2-1; D is possibly TRBD1 (6 bases). This sequence was found in a man aged 25-45 years in good health. Sequencing input: naive CD4+ T cells sorted from blood. Subset in this sample: CD45RA+ positively selected. The CDR3 protein is CASRLGLTGRSSSYNEQFF. The CDR3 DNA reads as TGTGCCAGCAGACTCGGGCTGACAGGACGCTCCTCCTCCTACAATGAGCAGTTCTTC.